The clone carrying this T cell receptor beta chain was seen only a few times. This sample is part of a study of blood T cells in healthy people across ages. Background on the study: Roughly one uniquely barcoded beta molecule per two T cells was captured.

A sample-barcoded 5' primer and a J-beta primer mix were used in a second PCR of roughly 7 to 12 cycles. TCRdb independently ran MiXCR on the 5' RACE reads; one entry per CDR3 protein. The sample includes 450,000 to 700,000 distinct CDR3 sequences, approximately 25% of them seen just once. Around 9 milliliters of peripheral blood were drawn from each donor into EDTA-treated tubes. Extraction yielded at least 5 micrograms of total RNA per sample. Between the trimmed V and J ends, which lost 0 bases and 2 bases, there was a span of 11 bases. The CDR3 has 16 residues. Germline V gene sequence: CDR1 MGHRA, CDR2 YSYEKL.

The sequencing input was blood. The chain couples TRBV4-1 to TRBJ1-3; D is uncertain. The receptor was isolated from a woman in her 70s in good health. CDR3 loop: CASSQDNGVAGNTIYF. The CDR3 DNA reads TGCGCCAGCAGCCAAGATAACGGGGTGGCTGGAAACACCATATATTTT.